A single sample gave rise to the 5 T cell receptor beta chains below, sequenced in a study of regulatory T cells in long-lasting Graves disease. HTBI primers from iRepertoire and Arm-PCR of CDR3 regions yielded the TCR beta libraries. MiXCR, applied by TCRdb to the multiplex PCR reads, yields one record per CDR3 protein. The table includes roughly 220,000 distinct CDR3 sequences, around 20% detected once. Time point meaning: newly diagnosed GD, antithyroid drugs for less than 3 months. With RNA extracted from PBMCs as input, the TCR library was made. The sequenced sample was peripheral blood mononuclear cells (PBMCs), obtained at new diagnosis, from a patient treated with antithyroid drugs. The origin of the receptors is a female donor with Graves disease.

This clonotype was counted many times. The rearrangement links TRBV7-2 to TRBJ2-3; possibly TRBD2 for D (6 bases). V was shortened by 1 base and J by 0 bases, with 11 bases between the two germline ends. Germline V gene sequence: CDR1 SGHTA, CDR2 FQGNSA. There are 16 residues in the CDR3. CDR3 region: CASSLGDLPSTDTQYF. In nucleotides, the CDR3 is TGTGCCAGCAGCTTAGGGGACTTGCCTAGCACAGATACGCAGTATTTT.

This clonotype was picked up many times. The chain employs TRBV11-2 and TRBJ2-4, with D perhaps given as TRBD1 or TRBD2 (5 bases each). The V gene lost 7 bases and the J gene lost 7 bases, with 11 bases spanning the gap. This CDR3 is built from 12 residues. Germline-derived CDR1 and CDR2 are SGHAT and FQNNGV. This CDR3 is CASTSGRNIQYF. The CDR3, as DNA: TGTGCCAGCACCTCGGGACGGAACATTCAGTACTTC.

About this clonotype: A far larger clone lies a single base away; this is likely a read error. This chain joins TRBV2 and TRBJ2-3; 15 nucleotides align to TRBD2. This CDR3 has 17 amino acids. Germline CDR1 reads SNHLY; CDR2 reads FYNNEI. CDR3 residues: CASSFGTSGRYTGTQYF. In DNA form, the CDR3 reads TGTGCCAGCAGTTTCGGGACTAGCGGGAGGTACACAGGTACGCAGTATTTT.

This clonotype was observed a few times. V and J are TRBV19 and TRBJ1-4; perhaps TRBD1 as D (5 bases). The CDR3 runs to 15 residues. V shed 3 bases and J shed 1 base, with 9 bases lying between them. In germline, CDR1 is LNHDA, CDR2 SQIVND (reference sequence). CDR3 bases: TGTGCCAGTAGTATTGGAGGGGAAACTAATGAAAAACTGTTTTTT. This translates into CASSIGGETNEKLFF.

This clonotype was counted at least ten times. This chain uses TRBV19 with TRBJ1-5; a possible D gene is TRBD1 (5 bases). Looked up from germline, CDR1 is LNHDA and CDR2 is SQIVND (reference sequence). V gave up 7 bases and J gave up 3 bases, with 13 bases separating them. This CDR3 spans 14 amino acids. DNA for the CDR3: TGTGCCAGTATGGGACCAAAAAACAATCAGCCCCAGCATTTT. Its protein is CASMGPKNNQPQHF.